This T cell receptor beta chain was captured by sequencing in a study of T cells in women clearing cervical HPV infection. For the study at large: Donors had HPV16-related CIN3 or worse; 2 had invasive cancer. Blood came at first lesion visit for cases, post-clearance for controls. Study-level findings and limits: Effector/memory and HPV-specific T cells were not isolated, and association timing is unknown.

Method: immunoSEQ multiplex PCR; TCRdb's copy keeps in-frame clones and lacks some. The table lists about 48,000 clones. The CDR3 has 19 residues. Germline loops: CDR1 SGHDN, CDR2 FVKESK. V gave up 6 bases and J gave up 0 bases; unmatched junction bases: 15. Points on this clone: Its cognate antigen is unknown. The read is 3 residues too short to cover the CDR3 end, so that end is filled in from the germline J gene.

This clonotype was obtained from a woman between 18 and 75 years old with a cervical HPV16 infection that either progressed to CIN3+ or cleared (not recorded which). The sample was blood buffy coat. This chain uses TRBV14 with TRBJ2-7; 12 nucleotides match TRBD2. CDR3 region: CASRPGRPGLAGFSYEQYF. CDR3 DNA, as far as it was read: TGTGCCAGCAGACCGGGACGACCGGGACTAGCGGGCTTCTCCTACGAG.